This record covers a single T cell receptor (beta chain). The sample belongs to a study of CD8 T cells in Susac syndrome. Reverse transcription of about 0.45 to 1 ug RNA was performed with random hexamers. TCRdb fed the immunoSEQ multiplex PCR reads into MiXCR, producing one record per CDR3 protein. The repertoire consists of over 150,000 distinct CDR3 sequences, with nearly 95% occurring once and the leading ten covering about 0.096%. The trim removed 3 bases at V and 7 bases at J, leaving 8 bases unmatched. CDR3 length equals 14 residues. The germline V gene has CDR1 LGHDT and CDR2 YNNKEL (reference sequence).

The sequenced sample was CD4+ T cells from PBMCs. This chain connects TRBV3-1 to TRBJ1-2, with TRBD1 matching over 7 bases. This receptor was identified in a human donor with multiple sclerosis. In DNA, the CDR3 is TGTGCCAGCAGCCACAGGGGGGACCCCTGTGGCTACACCTTC. Translation gives CASSHRGDPCGYTF.